Listed here are 6 T cell receptor beta chains from one sample, sequenced in a study of CD8 T cells in ankylosing spondylitis. TCRdb re-derived calls from the 5' RACE reads in MiXCR, one entry per CDR3 protein. The top ten hold 2.6% of the sample, which has about 240,000 distinct CDR3 sequences, about 10% seen once. The specimen was blood, either unsorted or a sorted T cell fraction (not recorded which). These receptors were obtained from a male donor with ankylosing spondylitis or in good health (not recorded which).

Many counts were recorded for this clonotype. This sequence joins TRBV15 and TRBJ2-2; no clear D gene. V lost 8 bases to trimming and J lost 3 bases, with 10 bases between them. The CDR3 totals 13 residues. Germline values: CDR1 LNHNV, CDR2 YYDKDF (reference sequence). For the CDR3, the DNA is TGTGCCACCTCTAGGAGTTACACCGGGGAGCTGTTTTTT. Its translation: CATSRSYTGELFF.

The rearrangement uses TRBV7-9 and TRBJ1-4; unclear D gene. Germline V lookup: CDR1 SEHNR, CDR2 FQNEAQ (reference sequence). The CDR3 covers 14 residues. With 5 bases removed from V and 7 bases from J, the gap between germline ends came to 14 bases. The CDR3 DNA reads TGTGCCAGCAGCCCGGACCTCTTCGCTGAAAAACTGTTTTTT. This codes for CASSPDLFAEKLFF.

Many counts were recorded for this clonotype. The V gene is TRBV25-1, the J gene TRBJ2-1; perhaps TRBD2 as D (5 bases). Germline CDR1 is MGHDK and CDR2 is SYGVNS. The CDR3 extends over 14 amino acids. Between the trimmed V and J ends, which lost 5 bases and 4 bases, there was a span of 12 bases. This chain's CDR3 is CASSKGSVYNEQFF. For the CDR3, the DNA is TGTGCCAGCAGTAAGGGTAGCGTATACAATGAGCAGTTCTTC.

This clonotype was recorded many times. The V gene is TRBV5-6, the J gene TRBJ1-1; the match to TRBD1 covers 11 bases. The V gene's germline CDR1 is SGHDT and CDR2 YYEEEE. The CDR3 is 14 residues long. The trim removed 7 bases at V and 4 bases at J, leaving 6 bases unmatched. The chain's CDR3 is CASGDRGGVTEAFF. As DNA, the CDR3 is TGTGCCAGCGGGGACAGGGGGGGGGTCACTGAAGCTTTCTTT.

This clonotype appeared a few times. The V call is TRBV7-9, the J call TRBJ2-1; D unresolved. Germline CDR1 is SEHNR and CDR2 is FQNEAQ (reference sequence). This CDR3 is 13 amino acids long. V was trimmed by 2 bases and J by 10 bases, leaving 12 bases between them. In nucleotides, the CDR3 is TGTGCCAGCAGCTTAAATGACTCCCCAGAGCAGTTCTTC. Translation gives CASSLNDSPEQFF.

This clonotype was observed at least ten times. The chain has TRBV7-6 and TRBJ2-7; D is perhaps TRBD2 (6 bases). Trimming left V 5 bases short and J 5 bases short, with 13 bases between. The CDR3 length is 13 residues. The germline V gene has CDR1 SGHVS and CDR2 FNYEAQ. Here the CDR3 reads CASSARGSHEQYF. The CDR3 DNA reads as TGTGCCAGCAGCGCGCGGGGATCCCACGAGCAGTACTTC.